A single TCR beta chain is shown here with its context. Its antigen is as yet unknown. The data were obtained in a study of STAT3 mutations in large granular lymphocyte leukemia. Each sample's TCRbeta library yielded on average roughly 42,000 productive templates. Some clones are missing from TCRdb's copy, which holds only in-frame ones; the method was immunoSEQ multiplex PCR. The sample lists roughly 9,400 clones; around 90% were seen once. Per the germline V gene, CDR1 is DFQATT and CDR2 is SNEGSKA (reference sequence). This CDR3 region has 11 residues. Trimming pared 1 base from V and 5 bases from J, leaving 5 bases between. Notes on the study in general: Clonal expansion was inferred from samples taken at other timepoints. In about 30% of the 18 patients, new TCR clonotypes emerged after therapy. Suggested: STAT3 mutation was not the ancestral event for these clonal expansions. In T-cell large granular lymphocyte leukemia, about half of patients showed multiple immunodominant subclonotypes.

This receptor was taken from a man aged 55 to 69 with T-cell large granular lymphocyte leukemia. Some clones in this sample may be carry-over from other donors' samples. Sequencing was carried out using peripheral blood mononuclear cells. The chain uses TRBV20-1 and TRBJ2-5, with D unclear. The CDR3 DNA reads TGCAGTGCTAGAGCAGCGGAGACCCAGTACTTC. It specifies CSARAAETQYF.